What follows are 10 T cell receptor beta chains derived from one specimen sequenced in a study of cytotoxic CD8 clonotypes in ibrutinib-treated CLL. TCRdb's copy holds only in-frame clones and misses some; the assay was immunoSEQ multiplex PCR. Of 9,400 or so clones detected, around 60% appear once; the ten largest clones hold roughly 18%. The sample was PBMCs, taken before ibrutinib treatment. The receptors stem from a human donor with chronic lymphocytic leukemia.

The chain uses TRBV2 and TRBJ2-1, with D tentatively TRBD1 (6 bases). The ends were cut back, 5 bases at V and 4 bases at J, with 15 bases in the middle. The V gene's germline CDR1 is SNHLY and CDR2 FYNNEI. CDR3 length: 15 amino acids. CDR3 sequence: CASSPGDRIYNEQFF. CDR3 DNA: TGTGCCAGCAGTCCTGGAGACAGGATTTACAATGAGCAGTTCTTC.

This chain joins TRBV11-2 and TRBJ2-3; D perhaps matches TRBD2 (5 bases). Germline V gene data show CDR1 as SGHAT and CDR2 as FQNNGV. Trimming took 0 bases from V and 6 from J, leaving 7 bases between them. The CDR3 has 13 amino acids. In nucleotides, the CDR3 is TGTGCCAGCAGCTTAGATTCGGGGGATACGCAGTATTTT. Residues: CASSLDSGDTQYF.

The CDR3 DNA sequence: TGTGCCAGCAGCTCCCGACCTGGAACTAGCCTAGAATCCTACGAGCAGTACTTC. Translating gives CASSSRPGTSLESYEQYF. The rearrangement links TRBV5-6 to TRBJ2-7; TRBD2 is a possible D gene (6 bases). CDR1 and CDR2 (germline): SGHDT, YYEEEE. CDR3 length: 18 residues. Trimming pared 3 bases from V and 1 base from J, leaving 23 bases between.

V and J are TRBV5-1 and TRBJ2-1; D may match TRBD1 or TRBD2 (7 bases each). This CDR3 spans 16 amino acids. V was shortened by 4 bases and J by 8 bases, with 22 bases between the two germline ends. The germline V gene encodes CDR1 SGHRS and CDR2 YFSETQ. The CDR3 DNA sequence: TGCGCCAGCAGCCCTCAGGGGGGCGGGAGAGGGTATGAGCAGTTCTTC. This encodes CASSPQGGGRGYEQFF.

The chain is built from TRBV14 and TRBJ2-7; 7 nucleotides agree with TRBD1. The CDR3 length is 15 residues. V was pared by 0 bases and J by 3 bases, with 5 bases of the junction left unmatched. Germline loops: CDR1 SGHDN, CDR2 FVKESK. The chain's CDR3 is CASSQEVNRGYEQYF. CDR3 nucleotide sequence: TGTGCCAGCAGCCAAGAAGTAAACAGGGGCTACGAGCAGTACTTC.

This clone was counted a single time. The CDR3, as DNA: TGTGCCATCAGGCGCACCGGGACAGCGAACACTGAAGCTTTCTTT. Translating gives CAIRRTGTANTEAFF. J is TRBJ1-1 and V is TRBV10-3; 7 nucleotides agree with TRBD1. The germline V gene has CDR1 ENHRY and CDR2 SYGVKD. The V and J ends lost 6 bases and 1 base, in that order; junction bases with no gene match: 8. The length of the CDR3 is 15 residues.

V gene TRBV18 combines with J gene TRBJ2-1; possible D gene TRBD2, 5 bases. Germline lookup yields CDR1 KGHSH and CDR2 LQKENI. The CDR3 is 14 amino acids. Trimming removed 3 bases from V and 3 bases from J, with 9 bases in between. CDR3 in amino acids: CASSPQAGYNEQFF. The DNA of the CDR3 is TGTGCCAGCTCACCTCAGGCGGGCTACAATGAGCAGTTCTTC. Variable domain in full (rest from reference TRBV18 and TRBJ2-1): NAGVMQNPRHLVRRRGQEARLRCSPMKGHSHVYWYRQLPEEGLKFMVYLQKENIIDESGMPKERFSAEFPKEGPSILRIQQVVRGDSAAYFCASSPQAGYNEQFFGPGTRLTVL.

The chain combines TRBV10-1 with TRBJ1-5; possibly TRBD1 for D (6 bases). Per germline, CDR1 WNHNN and CDR2 SYGVQD (reference sequence). CDR3 length: 16 residues. V was shortened by 2 bases and J by 3 bases, with 14 bases between the two germline ends. CDR3 nucleotides: TGCGCCAGCAGTGAGCGTGAGGGGGGTCCCAATCAGCCCCAGCATTTT. This translates into CASSEREGGPNQPQHF.

This clone was counted only a few times. The chain couples TRBV4-1 to TRBJ2-5; the match to TRBD1 covers 10 bases. Germline trimming cut 3 bases from V and 0 bases from J; bases unmatched to any gene: 7. The CDR3 is 17 residues long. Looked up from germline, CDR1 is MGHRA and CDR2 is YSYEKL. The CDR3, as DNA: TGCGCCAGCAGCCAGATGTATGGGACAGGGGACCAAGAGACCCAGTACTTC. Amino acid sequence: CASSQMYGTGDQETQYF.

V usage is TRBV2 and J usage is TRBJ1-5, with a weak D call TRBD1 (5 bases). The CDR3 contains 13 residues. Germline-derived CDR1 and CDR2 are SNHLY and FYNNEI. Trimming removed 8 bases from V and 2 bases from J, with 10 bases in between. The CDR3 nucleotides are TGTGCCAGCCGCTTGGGGGGCAATCAGCCCCAGCATTTT. Protein: CASRLGGNQPQHF.